These T cell receptor beta chains were read from a single sample in a study of shared clonotypes between healthy human individuals. TCRdb's copy holds only in-frame clones and misses some; the assay was immunoSEQ multiplex PCR. The sample lists approximately 1.5 million clones, approximately 98.5% occurring once. Sample: naive CD4+ T cells sorted from blood. These receptors were collected from a man aged 25-45 years in good health. Both conserved end residues are part of each CDR3. The D gene is left open where the match is weak. The size entry is marked missing in some rows and otherwise reads once, few, many or a size class.

j_call,v_call,clone_size,d_call,cdr3_nt,cdr3_aa
TRBJ2-1,TRBV18,.,TRBD2,TGTGCCAGCTCACCGGGACTAGCGGGAGGTCGGCAGTTCTTC,CASSPGLAGGRQFF
TRBJ2-7,TRBV11-2,.,TRBD2,TGTGCCAGCAGCTTAGCTGCGGGAGCCGGAGCCTACGAGCAGTACTTC,CASSLAAGAGAYEQYF
TRBJ2-1,TRBV6-6,.,TRBD2,TGTGCCAGCAGTTCTCAGCGGGAGGGTTACAATGAGCAGTTCTTC,CASSSQREGYNEQFF
TRBJ2-3,TRBV19,.,.,TGTGCCAGTAGTATACAGGACACAGATACGCAGTATTTT,CASSIQDTDTQYF
TRBJ1-1,TRBV4-1,.,.,TGCGCCAGCAGCCAAGTCCAGGGGTTCCAAGCTTTCTTT,CASSQVQGFQAFF
TRBJ2-7,TRBV5-1,.,.,TGCGCCAGCAGAACTAGAGAATCGGGGGAGCAGTACTTC,CASRTRESGEQYF
TRBJ2-1,TRBV15,.,.,TGTGCCACCAGCAGGAGCTCCTACAATGAGCAGTTCTTC,CATSRSSYNEQFF
TRBJ2-1,TRBV5-1,.,.,TGCGCCAGCAGCTCCGGGGATTATATTTACAATGAGCAGTTCTTC,CASSSGDYIYNEQFF
TRBJ2-7,TRBV2,.,.,TGTGCCAGCAGTATTTCGGGGTACGAGCAGTACTTC,CASSISGYEQYF
TRBJ2-1,TRBV6-1,.,.,TGTGCCAGCACCAGACCAAAGGTGGACTACAATGAGCAGTTCTTC,CASTRPKVDYNEQFF
TRBJ2-7,TRBV5-8,once,TRBD1,TGTGCCAGCAGCCAGGACAGGGGGGCCTACGAGCAGTACTTC,CASSQDRGAYEQYF
TRBJ2-7,TRBV27,.,.,TGTGCCAGCAGCCCCAGGGGTAGTGGCAACGAGCAGTACTTC,CASSPRGSGNEQYF
TRBJ2-1,TRBV6-4,.,.,TGTGCCAGCAGTAAAGGGCTGGGTGATGAGCAGTTCTTC,CASSKGLGDEQFF
TRBJ2-7,TRBV6-1,.,.,TGTGCCAGCACTTTCGTGGAAAGAGGAGCCTACGAGCAGTACTTC,CASTFVERGAYEQYF
TRBJ1-4,TRBV4-3,.,TRBD1,TGCGCCAGCAGCCAAGGGCCGGGACAGGAAAATGAAAAACTGTTTTTT,CASSQGPGQENEKLFF